The 9 T cell receptor beta chains below all came from one sample that was sequenced in a study of response to subunit inactivated influenza vaccine. TCRdb called the RT-PCR reads again in MiXCR, with one record for every CDR3 protein. The table includes hundreds of thousands of distinct CDR3 sequences, about 25% detected once. This sample comprised CD4+ T cells sorted from PBMCs, obtained about 5 days after vaccination. The source is a man aged 50 to 59 who received an inactivated influenza vaccine.

V is TRBV20-1 and J is TRBJ1-2, with a weak D call TRBD1 (5 bases). Per the germline V gene, CDR1 is DFQATT and CDR2 is SNEGSKA (reference sequence). The CDR3 has 13 residues. Deletions cut 3 bases from V and 2 bases from J, with 10 bases between. The CDR3 DNA is TGCAGTGCTAGCTCTGGGGACAACTATGGCTACACCTTC. Encoded protein: CSASSGDNYGYTF.

The genes are TRBV28 and TRBJ1-4; D unresolved. Trimming stripped 2 bases from V and 10 bases from J, with 14 bases between. CDR1 and CDR2 (germline): MDHEN, SYDVKM. The CDR3 runs to 14 residues. CDR3 coding DNA: TGTGCCAGCAGTTTACGGAGGACCCGGACAAAACTGTTTTTT. It codes for CASSLRRTRTKLFF. The full variable domain, its missing parts supplied by reference TRBV28 and TRBJ1-4, is DVKVTQSSRYLVKRTGEKVFLECVQDMDHENMFWYRQDPGLGLRLIYFSYDVKMKEKGDIPEGYSVSREKKERFSLILESASTNQTSMYLCASSLRRTRTKLFFGSGTQLSVL.

This chain connects TRBV5-1 to TRBJ1-3; 8 bases agree with TRBD1. CDR1 and CDR2 from the germline V gene are SGHRS and YFSETQ. With 4 bases clipped from V and 2 bases from J, the junction kept 5 bases outside the gene matches. This CDR3 has 15 residues. CDR3 loop: CASSGQGKTGNTIYF. The CDR3 nucleotides are TGCGCCAGCAGCGGACAGGGTAAAACTGGAAACACCATATATTTT.

The genes are TRBV12-3 or TRBV12-4 and TRBJ1-1; possible D gene TRBD1, 6 bases. The V end lost 6 bases, the J end lost 2 bases, and 16 bases lay between the germline ends. There are 15 residues in the CDR3. CDR3 residues: CASRRLGQKNTEAFF. The DNA for the CDR3 is TGTGCCAGCAGGAGGCTGGGACAAAAAAACACTGAAGCTTTCTTT.

A few counts support this clonotype. This chain joins TRBV14 and TRBJ2-5; 8 bases agree with TRBD2. Germline V gene lookup returns CDR1 SGHDN and CDR2 FVKESK. The trim removed 3 bases at V and 3 bases at J, leaving 12 bases unmatched. CDR3 length: 17 amino acids. The DNA for the CDR3 is TGTGCCAGCAGCCAGGGTTCGGGACTAGTGTTGGAAGAGACCCAGTACTTC. Residues: CASSQGSGLVLEETQYF.

The rearrangement uses TRBV10-3 and TRBJ2-7; 9 nucleotides agree with TRBD2. The CDR3 length is 17 residues. V trimming: 3 bases; J trimming: 6 bases; junction bases outside the gene matches: 15. Per the germline V gene, CDR1 is ENHRY and CDR2 is SYGVKD. CDR3 coding DNA: TGTGCCATCAGTGATCTACCTAGCGGGACGCTCGGGATCGAGCAGTACTTC. Translated: CAISDLPSGTLGIEQYF.

The genes are TRBV5-4 and TRBJ2-2; D perhaps matches TRBD2 (5 bases). The germline gives CDR1 SGHNT, CDR2 YYREEE (reference sequence). The CDR3 spans 19 residues. The V end lost 4 bases, the J end lost 5 bases, and 27 bases lay between the germline ends. For the CDR3, the DNA is TGTGCCAGCAGCCTAGCCAACCCGGACCTCAAGATGAGGACCGGGGAGCTGTTTTTT. Translating gives CASSLANPDLKMRTGELFF.

There are many counts of this clonotype. The chain has TRBV29-1 and TRBJ2-7; a weak D match, TRBD1 (5 bases). CDR3 length equals 13 residues. V lost 6 bases to trimming and J lost 4 bases, with 16 bases between them. The germline V gene encodes CDR1 SQVTM and CDR2 ANQGSEA. CDR3 region: CSVRGRVSYEQYF. CDR3 in DNA: TGCAGCGTCAGAGGCAGGGTATCGTACGAGCAGTACTTC.

This rearrangement joins TRBV24-1 to TRBJ2-5, with 10 bases identical to TRBD1. Germline V gene data show CDR1 as KGHDR and CDR2 as SFDVKD. This CDR3 contains 17 residues. V trimming: 2 bases; J trimming: 3 bases; junction bases outside the gene matches: 8. CDR3 region: CATSDYLIGTGEETQYF. The CDR3, as DNA: TGTGCCACCAGTGATTATCTAATCGGGACAGGGGAAGAGACCCAGTACTTC.